A single sample is the source of the 20 T cell receptor beta chains below, sequenced in a study of pediatric ulcerative colitis (dated by TCRdb to about 2019). Library creation used the immunoSEQ multiplex PCR assay. TCRdb took this table from immuneACCESS and kept in-frame rearrangements with V and J called. Such tables lack part of the clones; where checked against another copy, unresolved V genes explain under half of the gap, and the rest is unexplained. The sample table shows 35,000 or so clones, and 73% are seen once. Of the sample, around 0.76% is held by the ten largest clones. During colonoscopy, one to two rectal pinch biopsies were obtained for research purposes. The specimen was gut tissue. The source is a boy aged 5-17 years with moderate ulcerative colitis.

V gene TRBV28 combines with J gene TRBJ2-7; possibly TRBD2 for D (7 bases). CDR1 MDHEN and CDR2 SYDVKM come from the germline V gene. The ends were cut back, 6 bases at V and 7 bases at J, with 16 bases in the middle. This CDR3 has 13 residues. In DNA form, the CDR3 reads TGTGCCAGCAGGGGGGGGCAGGGCTTGGAGCAGTACTTC. It encodes CASRGGQGLEQYF.

In nucleotides, the CDR3 is TGCGCCAGCAGCCCAAGGTCCCCCGAGCAGTTCTTC. Translated, it gives CASSPRSPEQFF. The chain uses TRBV5-1 and TRBJ2-1; no firm D call. The V gene lost 4 bases and the J gene lost 10 bases, with 12 bases spanning the gap. CDR3 length: 12 amino acids. Germline V CDR1 and CDR2: SGHRS, YFSETQ.

The table lists this clone with a few counts. The gene calls are TRBV4-1 and TRBJ2-7; 11 bases line up with TRBD1. V was pared by 3 bases and J by 2 bases, with 9 bases of the junction left unmatched. The CDR3 is 17 amino acids. The germline gives CDR1 MGHRA, CDR2 YSYEKL. Here the CDR3 DNA reads TGCGCCAGCAGCCAGATTCCGGGACAGGGGGTCGCCTACGAGCAGTACTTC. As protein: CASSQIPGQGVAYEQYF.

The chain recombines TRBV11-2 with TRBJ1-3; D uncertain. Per the germline V gene, CDR1 is SGHAT and CDR2 is FQNNGV. The CDR3 length is 16 residues. V shed 1 base and J shed 0 bases, with 10 bases lying between them. The DNA for the CDR3 is TGTGCCAGCAGCTTAGGCCCAGGCCGCTCTGGAAACACCATATATTTT. Protein: CASSLGPGRSGNTIYF. The whole variable domain, filled in from reference TRBV11-2 and TRBJ1-3, reads EAGVAQSPRYKIIEKRQSVAFWCNPISGHATLYWYQQILGQGPKLLIQFQNNGVVDDSQLPKDRFSAERLKGVDSTLKIQPAKLEDSAVYLCASSLGPGRSGNTIYFGEGSWLTVV.

The rearrangement uses TRBV27 and TRBJ2-4; D not certain. Germline assignment: CDR1 MNHEY and CDR2 SMNVEV (reference sequence). Between the trimmed V and J ends, which lost 3 bases and 1 base, there was a span of 16 bases. The CDR3 length is 17 residues. In DNA form, the CDR3 reads TGTGCCAGCAGTTTGGATTGGCGCCATGGGGCCAAAAACATTCAGTACTTC. This codes for CASSLDWRHGAKNIQYF.

The V and J genes are TRBV6-1 and TRBJ2-3, with TRBD2 matching 9 bases. There are 15 residues in the CDR3. Germline V gene sequence: CDR1 MNHNS, CDR2 SASEGT. With 0 bases clipped from V and 6 bases from J, the junction kept 4 bases outside the gene matches. DNA for the CDR3: TGTGCCAGCAGTGAAGCTAGCGGGGGTGGGGATACGCAGTATTTT. Translating it yields CASSEASGGGDTQYF.

The chain couples TRBV6-4 to TRBJ1-2, with TRBD1 matching over 9 bases. CDR1 is MRHNA, CDR2 SNTAGT, per germline. The CDR3 totals 14 residues. The J segment lost 8 bases and the V segment lost 4 bases, leaving 8 bases of the junction unmatched. The DNA for the CDR3 is TGTGCCAGCAGTGCCGAACAGGGGGCACCAGGCTACACCTTC. It is translated as CASSAEQGAPGYTF.

The J gene is TRBJ2-3, the V gene TRBV13; weak D call: TRBD1 (5 bases). The CDR3 contains 15 residues. Trimming removed 5 bases at V and 4 bases at J, with 16 bases between. The germline CDR1 and CDR2 sequences are PRHDT and FYEKMQ (reference sequence). Here the CDR3 reads CASSEWGRVPDTQYF. The CDR3 DNA follows: TGTGCCAGCAGCGAGTGGGGCAGGGTGCCAGATACGCAGTATTTT. Filled out from reference TRBV13 and TRBJ2-3, the complete variable domain reads AAGVIQSPRHLIKEKRETATLKCYPIPRHDTVYWYQQGPGQDPQFLISFYEKMQSDKGSIPDRFSAQQFSDYHSELNMSSLELGDSALYFCASSEWGRVPDTQYFGPGTRLTVL.

This chain uses TRBV6-5 with TRBJ2-2; D is undetermined. Germline-derived CDR1 and CDR2 are MNHEY and SVGAGI. The ends were cut back, 2 bases at V and 2 bases at J, with 6 bases in the middle. CDR3 length equals 14 residues. The CDR3 DNA sequence: TGTGCCAGCAGTTACGGGGTTAACACCGGGGAGCTGTTTTTT. Translation: CASSYGVNTGELFF.

This clone was counted a single time. V usage is TRBV6-5 and J usage is TRBJ2-5, with 12 positions matching TRBD1. Germline assignment: CDR1 MNHEY and CDR2 SVGAGI. V was clipped by 4 bases and J by 5 bases; unmatched bases: 8. There are 16 residues in the CDR3. CDR3 nucleotide sequence: TGTGCCAGCAGTTTAGACGGGACAGGGGGCGGCGAGACCCAGTACTTC. Encoded protein: CASSLDGTGGGETQYF.

The rearrangement joins TRBV28 to TRBJ2-5; weak D call: TRBD2 (5 bases). The CDR3 is made up of 15 amino acids. Germline CDR1 and CDR2: MDHEN and SYDVKM. Trimming cost V 3 bases and J 5 bases, with 16 bases left between them. CDR3 region: CASSFWTPTRETQYF. CDR3 in DNA: TGTGCCAGCAGTTTTTGGACTCCCACCAGGGAGACCCAGTACTTC.

This clone was picked up a small number of times. The chain joins TRBV11-2 to TRBJ2-2; D unresolved. CDR1 is SGHAT, CDR2 FQNNGV, per germline. Trimming shortened V by 4 bases and J by 4 bases, and 4 bases separated the two germline ends. The CDR3 has 12 residues. CDR3 amino acids: CASSSGTGELFF. CDR3 in DNA: TGTGCCAGCAGCTCCGGCACCGGGGAGCTGTTTTTT.

The chain employs TRBV5-1 and TRBJ2-2, with D unclear. The CDR3 has 15 residues. The V end was cut by 1 base, the J end by 2 bases, with 9 bases between. Germline V gene data show CDR1 as SGHRS and CDR2 as YFSETQ. CDR3 bases: TGCGCCAGCAGCTTGAGAGGAGACAACACCGGGGAGCTGTTTTTT. This encodes CASSLRGDNTGELFF.

The chain carries TRBV2 and TRBJ2-7; D remains ambiguous. V lost 2 bases and J 7 bases, leaving 21 bases between the germline ends. This CDR3 is 16 amino acids long. The germline gives CDR1 SNHLY, CDR2 FYNNEI. The DNA of the CDR3 is TGTGCCAGCAGTGAAATTCCGAGGATGGGGATGGGGGAGCAGTACTTC. Amino acid sequence: CASSEIPRMGMGEQYF.

This clone was recorded a few times. The CDR3 is CASSVAVPYEQYF. CDR3 coding DNA: TGTGCCAGCAGTGTGGCCGTCCCCTACGAGCAGTACTTC. The rearrangement links TRBV2 to TRBJ2-7; no clear D. Looked up from germline, CDR1 is SNHLY and CDR2 is FYNNEI. There are 13 residues in the CDR3. The V end lost 4 bases, the J end lost 2 bases, and 9 bases lay between the germline ends.

V usage is TRBV27 and J usage is TRBJ1-5; 8 nucleotides line up with TRBD1. The CDR3 spans 14 residues. Trimming at V came to 5 bases and at J to 6 bases, leaving 6 bases not matched to a gene. The germline gives CDR1 MNHEY, CDR2 SMNVEV (reference sequence). CDR3 region: CASSTGQGGQPQHF. DNA for the CDR3: TGTGCCAGCAGTACCGGACAGGGAGGTCAGCCCCAGCATTTT.

The CDR3 loop reads CASSQDRSVSNEQFF. Here the CDR3 DNA reads TGCGCCAGCAGCCAAGATAGGAGCGTCTCAAATGAGCAGTTCTTC. This chain joins TRBV4-3 and TRBJ2-1; no definite D call. The CDR3 length is 15 residues. The V gene lost 0 bases and the J gene lost 7 bases, with 13 bases spanning the gap. Per germline, CDR1 LGHNA and CDR2 YSLEER.

This clone was observed a single time. The chain is built from TRBV18 and TRBJ2-1, with 7 bases lining up with TRBD2. The germline V gene has CDR1 KGHSH and CDR2 LQKENI. Trimming at V came to 3 bases and at J to 7 bases, leaving 6 bases not matched to a gene. This CDR3 has 14 residues. CDR3 in amino acids: CASSPSSGGNEQFF. Here the CDR3 DNA reads TGTGCCAGCTCACCTTCTAGCGGAGGGAATGAGCAGTTCTTC.

This clone was observed a handful of times. The chain employs TRBV19 and TRBJ1-2; no firm D call. Trimming took off 3 bases at V and 9 bases at J, with 20 bases between the two ends. The CDR3 contains 15 residues. Germline assignment: CDR1 LNHDA and CDR2 SQIVND (reference sequence). The CDR3 nucleotides read TGTGCCAGTAGTATCCGGCCAAGCCTTTTCGGGAGCTACACCTTC. Translating gives CASSIRPSLFGSYTF. Using reference TRBV19 and TRBJ1-2 for the parts outside the CDR3, the full variable domain is DGGITQSPKYLFRKEGQNVTLSCEQNLNHDAMYWYRQDPGQGLRLIYYSQIVNDFQKGDIAEGYSVSREKKESFPLTVTSAQKNPTAFYLCASSIRPSLFGSYTFGSGTRLTVV.

This clone occurred once. This chain joins TRBV7-2 and TRBJ2-3; no clear D gene. The length of the CDR3 is 11 residues. Germline assignment: CDR1 SGHTA and CDR2 FQGNSA. The ends were cut back, 3 bases at V and 2 bases at J, with 0 bases in the middle. CDR3 residues: CASSFTDTQYF. CDR3 DNA: TGTGCCAGCAGCTTCACAGATACGCAGTATTTT.